Below, 10 T cell receptor beta chains from the same sample are listed, as sequenced in a study of T cells expressing NK-cell markers. TCRdb reprocessed the 5' RACE reads, keeping one entry per CDR3 protein, no DNA. Recorded for this sample: roughly 380,000 distinct CDR3 sequences. The specimen sequenced was blood T cells: a sorted CD56 or NKG2C T cell subset, CD4+ or CD8+ T cells, or bulk PBMC T cells (not recorded which). All receptors derive from a man aged 18 to 70 in good health.

The CDR3 is CASSYPTGAERSEAFF. The chain employs TRBV6-2 or TRBV6-3 and TRBJ1-1; no DNA is available, so the TRBD1 call from TCRdb remains unchecked. The CDR3 is 16 residues long. The germline gives CDR1 MNHEY, CDR2 SVGEGT.

The chain couples TRBV11-2 to TRBJ2-1; no DNA is available, so the TRBD2 call from TCRdb remains unchecked. CDR1 is SGHAT and CDR2 is FQNNGV in the germline V gene. CDR3 size: 18 residues. Here the CDR3 reads CASSPPHGLAGRSNEQFF.

This sequence joins TRBV10-3 and TRBJ2-5. The CDR3 is made up of 13 amino acids. The germline V gene has CDR1 ENHRY and CDR2 SYGVKD. The CDR3 is CAISPLPQETQYF.

The rearrangement uses TRBV4-2 and TRBJ2-7; with no DNA, the TCRdb D assignment of TRBD1 cannot be verified. The CDR3 is 15 residues long. Germline-derived CDR1 and CDR2 are LGHNA and YNFKEQ. This CDR3 reads CASSQDRRGTYEQYF.

The chain is built from TRBV24-1 and TRBJ2-3; TCRdb reports TRBD1, a call that lacks DNA to check it against. The CDR3 totals 16 residues. The germline V gene has CDR1 KGHDR and CDR2 SFDVKD. The CDR3 sequence: CATSDPGQASTDTQYF.

This CDR3 is CASSYPAGPSNQPQHF. This sequence joins TRBV6-5 and TRBJ1-5; TCRdb picks TRBD1, but there is no DNA to check that call. The germline V gene has CDR1 MNHEY and CDR2 SVGAGI. The CDR3 totals 16 residues.

This chain connects TRBV10-3 to TRBJ2-7. The CDR3 is made up of 14 amino acids. Germline V gene lookup returns CDR1 ENHRY and CDR2 SYGVKD. CDR3 loop: CAISDLGGPYEQYF.

The chain joins TRBV20-1 to TRBJ2-7. The germline V gene encodes CDR1 DFQATT and CDR2 SNEGSKA (reference sequence). The CDR3 spans 14 residues. CDR3 residues: CSARDYGNLREQYF.

The V and J genes are TRBV7-2 and TRBJ2-7; no DNA is available, so the TRBD2 call from TCRdb remains unchecked. This CDR3 region has 14 residues. In germline, CDR1 is SGHTA, CDR2 FQGNSA. CDR3 residues: CASSLRLAGYEQYF.

The gene calls are TRBV5-1 and TRBJ2-1; as DNA is missing, the TRBD1 call by TCRdb cannot be tested. The CDR3 sequence is 14 residues long. The germline V gene has CDR1 SGHRS and CDR2 YFSETQ. CDR3 amino acids: CASSRGQANNEQFF.